This is a list of T cell receptor beta chains from one sample in a study of OX40 agonist ivuxolimab in advanced cancers. Here immunoSEQ multiplex PCR was the method, and the copy in TCRdb shows in-frame clones only, minus some. The sample carries 84,000 or so clones, roughly 94% recorded once. The sample consisted of CD4+ or CD8+ T cells sorted from blood, taken in a trial of the OX40 agonist ivuxolimab. These receptors came from an adult with an advanced solid tumor such as melanoma, head and neck, liver or kidney cancer. CDR3s include the opening cysteine and the closing phenylalanine or tryptophan. Fields, in order: J gene, V gene, clone size, CDR3 protein. Clone size is given for some rows only: seen once, a few or many times, or a class if the clone is expanded.

>TRBJ2-7|TRBV7-9|NA
CASSSPKGEQYF
>TRBJ2-3|TRBV5-1|NA
CASSLAWDRGWADTQYF
>TRBJ2-3|TRBV9|NA
CASSTGQSTDTQYF
>TRBJ1-5|TRBV25-1|NA
CASSGGTDNQPQHF
>TRBJ2-7|TRBV5-4|NA
CASSPSLFSGPYEQYF
>TRBJ1-1|TRBV21-1|once
CASSIDRRAFF
>TRBJ2-7|TRBV6-5|NA
CASSPGGLNEQYF
>TRBJ2-5|TRBV7-2|NA
CASSLRGSQGETQYF
>TRBJ2-7|TRBV2|NA
CASLGGLAYEQYF
>TRBJ2-7|TRBV2|NA
CASSDPTRATTLEQYF
>TRBJ1-2|TRBV13|NA
CASSFATGGYDGYTF
>TRBJ2-7|TRBV27|once
CASSPSLGLADEQYF
>TRBJ2-7|TRBV7-2|NA
CASSFGRAAYEQYF
>TRBJ2-5|TRBV5-6|NA
CASSLENGGLETQYF
>TRBJ2-7|TRBV5-1|NA
CASSPGTSDIEQYF
>TRBJ2-2|TRBV27|NA
CASSLFPQPDGTGKKRLFF
>TRBJ1-1|TRBV15|NA
CATSRDLSTEAFF
>TRBJ2-7|TRBV7-2|NA
CASSLGLAGGTYEQYF
>TRBJ2-1|TRBV4-1|NA
CASSQASGRANEQFF
>TRBJ2-1|TRBV19|NA
CASSIGTSGHNEQFF
>TRBJ2-3|TRBV4-2|NA
CASSQGLTSGAQATQYF
>TRBJ2-1|TRBV13|NA
CASSLPGLGGEQFF
>TRBJ2-7|TRBV7-9|once
CASSLGGGEAYEQYF
>TRBJ2-1|TRBV5-1|NA
CASSLQLAGGPVREQFF
>TRBJ1-2|TRBV6-6|NA
CASSGLPANYGYTF
>TRBJ2-7|TRBV27|NA
CASSFGQSYEQYF
>TRBJ2-5|TRBV5-6|NA
CASSGGTGGTQYF
>TRBJ1-4|TRBV19|NA
CASNAGGKVEKLFF
>TRBJ2-1|TRBV6-6|NA
CASSTGGEQFF
>TRBJ2-7|TRBV28|NA
CASIGGALYSLSYEQYF
>TRBJ2-3|TRBV13|NA
CASAGGTDTQYF
>TRBJ2-2|TRBV5-1|NA
CASIGTGNTGELFF
>TRBJ1-1|TRBV5-8|NA
CASSSRDRATEAFF
>TRBJ2-2|TRBV5-6|NA
CASSPIQHTGELFF
>TRBJ2-7|TRBV9|NA
CASSSGGTPSYEQYF
>TRBJ1-1|TRBV4-2|NA
CASSLAKGGLGNTEAFF
>TRBJ1-5|TRBV25-1|few
CASSEWGDGQPQHF
>TRBJ1-6|TRBV2|NA
CASRDGSPLHF
>TRBJ1-2|TRBV29-1|NA
CSAATVLGYTF
>TRBJ1-1|TRBV9|NA
CASSVSFFDEAFF
>TRBJ2-1|TRBV6-1|NA
CASSESGPTYNEQFF
>TRBJ1-2|TRBV15|NA
CATSRGGRSFYGYTF
>TRBJ2-7|TRBV14|NA
CASSHGTGSYEQYF
>TRBJ1-4|TRBV19|NA
CASTVTGGFGTNEKLFF
>TRBJ1-2|TRBV6-6|once
CASSYPGSYGYTF
>TRBJ2-3|TRBV14|NA
CASSPPGQGMKSARTDTQYF